Shown below are 14 T cell receptor beta chains from a single sample sequenced in a study of siplizumab effects on memory and regulatory T cells (dated by TCRdb to the late 2010s). Cells in the mixed lymphocyte reaction were cultured together at 37 degrees C for 6 days. Library construction relied on the immunoSEQ multiplex PCR assay. TCRdb holds this immuneACCESS table with in-frame rearrangements only. Some clones are missing; in checked studies, unresolved V genes explain under half, and the rest has no known cause. The table for this sample lists 9,500 to 13,000 clones; roughly 45% of them were counted only once. Clones ranked in the top ten supply about 10% of the sample. The antigens for these receptors are not known. The specimen was CFSE-low (dividing) CD8+ T cells sorted from an allogeneic mixed lymphocyte reaction. Receptors were obtained from a human donor in good health; the cells came from an allogeneic mixed lymphocyte reaction.

This clone was detected only a few times. V is TRBV7-9 and J is TRBJ1-5; D not certain. The CDR3 has 16 residues. Between the trimmed V and J ends, which lost 1 base and 5 bases, there was a span of 15 bases. CDR1 and CDR2 (germline): SEHNR, FQNEAQ (reference sequence). The CDR3 DNA reads TGTGCCAGCAGCTTAGGGGAGGGAGGGTTGGATCAGCCCCAGCATTTT. It is translated as CASSLGEGGLDQPQHF.

The chain combines TRBV7-2 with TRBJ2-5, with D perhaps being TRBD1 or TRBD2 (8 bases each). The CDR3 is 17 amino acids. Germline loops: CDR1 SGHTA, CDR2 FQGNSA. The germline V and J ends were trimmed by 5 bases and 4 bases, with 23 bases remaining between them. CDR3 loop: CASSPGGETGVSETQYF. CDR3 nucleotides: TGTGCCAGCAGCCCGGGGGGGGAGACAGGGGTATCAGAGACCCAGTACTTC.

Worth noting for this clone: Distinct nucleotide sequences in the sample also encode this CDR3. This rearrangement joins TRBV11-2 to TRBJ2-4; 10 bases agree with TRBD1. With 6 bases clipped from V and 0 bases from J, the junction kept 8 bases outside the gene matches. This CDR3 region has 17 residues. Germline CDR1 is SGHAT and CDR2 is FQNNGV. The CDR3 DNA reads as TGTGCCAGCAGTCACGGGACAGGGGAAATAGCCAAAAACATTCAGTACTTC. Translating it yields CASSHGTGEIAKNIQYF.

The chain is built from TRBV19 and TRBJ1-2; tentative D call: TRBD1 (5 bases). CDR1 and CDR2 (germline): LNHDA, SQIVND (reference sequence). The V and J ends lost 4 bases and 0 bases respectively, with 9 bases between them. This CDR3 has 14 residues. The chain's CDR3 is CASSRDGANYGYTF. CDR3 sequence (DNA): TGTGCCAGTAGTAGGGACGGAGCTAACTATGGCTACACCTTC.

This clone is medium-sized. The chain uses TRBV4-3 and TRBJ2-7; TRBD1 or TRBD2 may be the D gene (5 bases each). The germline V gene encodes CDR1 LGHNA and CDR2 YSLEER. The CDR3 is made up of 14 amino acids. Trimming cost V 1 base and J 4 bases, with 11 bases left between them. In DNA, the CDR3 is TGCGCCAGCAGCCAAGGTGGGGGACCGTACGAGCAGTACTTC. Translating gives CASSQGGGPYEQYF.

As to this clone: Sequence at one end of the junction differs from germline and may be a read error. The chain links TRBV14 to TRBJ2-2; 7 bases are shared with TRBD1. The V gene's germline CDR1 is SGHDN and CDR2 FVKESK. The CDR3 contains 14 residues. The CDR3 nucleotides read TGTGCCACCAGCAGGGGGTCGAACACCGGGGAGCTGTTTTTT. It codes for CATSRGSNTGELFF.

The V call is TRBV5-4, the J call TRBJ1-2, with TRBD1 identical over 7 bases. The CDR3 runs to 14 residues. CDR1 SGHNT and CDR2 YYREEE come from the germline V gene (reference sequence). The V segment lost 4 bases and the J segment 1 base; nucleotides outside the gene matches: 4. The CDR3 region is CASSAGQLNYGYTF. CDR3 DNA: TGTGCCAGCAGCGCGGGACAGCTTAACTATGGCTACACCTTC.

The sample holds a few counts of this clone. The chain joins TRBV27 to TRBJ1-1, with D hard to call. CDR3 length: 12 amino acids. Germline assignment: CDR1 MNHEY and CDR2 SMNVEV (reference sequence). Trimming stripped 9 bases from V and 2 bases from J, with 10 bases between. In DNA, the CDR3 is TGTGCCAGTAGAACCCTAAACACTGAAGCTTTCTTT. This translates into CASRTLNTEAFF.

The J gene is TRBJ2-7, the V gene TRBV7-6, with D possibly matching TRBD2 (7 bases). CDR1 SGHVS and CDR2 FNYEAQ come from the germline V gene. V lost 5 bases, J lost 5 bases, and 13 bases lay in between. This CDR3 region has 13 residues. CDR3 sequence: CASSERGGHEQYF. DNA for the CDR3: TGTGCCAGCAGCGAAAGGGGGGGCCACGAGCAGTACTTC.

The gene calls are TRBV7-6 and TRBJ1-1; perhaps TRBD1 as D (6 bases). The ends were cut back, 1 base at V and 5 bases at J, with 14 bases in the middle. Looked up from germline, CDR1 is SGHVS and CDR2 is FNYEAQ. This CDR3 region has 15 residues. CDR3 loop: CASSLGGGVETEAFF. In nucleotides, the CDR3 is TGTGCCAGCAGCTTAGGTGGGGGCGTGGAGACTGAAGCTTTCTTT.

The rearrangement uses TRBV7-3 and TRBJ1-2; 8 nucleotides agree with TRBD1. Trimming removed 5 bases from V and 5 bases from J; junction bases left unmatched: 7. Germline CDR1 SGHTA, CDR2 FQGTGA. The CDR3 consists of 14 residues. The chain's CDR3 is CASSKGQGRYGYTF. The CDR3 DNA sequence: TGTGCCAGCAGCAAAGGACAGGGACGGTATGGCTACACCTTC.

Judged by abundance, this clone is medium-sized. J is TRBJ1-1 and V is TRBV7-9; tentative D call: TRBD1 (6 bases). Germline assignment: CDR1 SEHNR and CDR2 FQNEAQ (reference sequence). Trimming took off 2 bases at V and 4 bases at J, with 17 bases between the two ends. There are 16 residues in the CDR3. The CDR3 DNA reads as TGTGCCAGCAGCTTATTTCCGGACAGCGTAACCACTGAAGCTTTCTTT. As protein: CASSLFPDSVTTEAFF.

This chain connects TRBV7-9 to TRBJ1-1; weak D call: TRBD1 (6 bases). Germline assignment: CDR1 SEHNR and CDR2 FQNEAQ (reference sequence). The CDR3 has 13 residues. Trimming removed 4 bases from V and 7 bases from J, with 13 bases in between. The CDR3 DNA reads as TGTGCCAGCAGCTGGACAGTTCAGGGTGAAGCTTTCTTT. Amino acid sequence: CASSWTVQGEAFF.

This clone has just a few counts. This chain connects TRBV7-6 to TRBJ2-3; D perhaps matches TRBD2 (6 bases). Trimming pared 4 bases from V and 4 bases from J, leaving 12 bases between. This CDR3 has 14 amino acids. Germline V gives CDR1 SGHVS, CDR2 FNYEAQ. The CDR3 is CASSSPTSSDTQYF. The CDR3, as DNA: TGTGCCAGCAGCTCTCCGACTAGTTCAGATACGCAGTATTTT.